The 28 T cell receptor beta chains listed next were all sequenced from one sample in a study of beta chain features in type 1 diabetes (dated by TCRdb to between 2017 and 2018). The paper as a whole reports these results and caveats: A moderate but significant shortening of TCRB CDR3 length was observed in type 1 diabetes patients in all four CD4+ subsets.

Library generation was performed with the immunoSEQ multiplex PCR assay. The entire isolated RNA was reverse transcribed using the High Capacity cDNA Reverse Transcription Kit, and thus expressed TCRB transcripts were sequenced. What TCRdb holds here is the immuneACCESS table cut down to in-frame rearrangements. Part of the clones is not present; checked against another copy, under half of the missing clones reflect an unresolved V gene, and the others are unexplained. The sample table lists approximately 600,000 clones, under 15% of them with a count of one. Around 0.12% of the sample lies in the top ten. These TCRs' antigens remain unknown. The sample consisted of naive CD4+ T cells from blood. The sample's cell subset or site label, in plain terms: true naive CD4+ T cells. All receptors come from a man aged 25-40 years with type 1 diabetes.

The rearrangement uses TRBV5-4 and TRBJ1-4; a possible D gene is TRBD1 (6 bases). This CDR3 is 16 amino acids long. Per germline, CDR1 SGHNT and CDR2 YYREEE (reference sequence). Trimming cost V 4 bases and J 3 bases, with 16 bases left between them. The CDR3 loop is CASSAMDSPSNEKLFF. The CDR3 DNA follows: TGTGCCAGCAGCGCCATGGACAGTCCCTCTAATGAAAAACTGTTTTTT.

In this sample, this clone turned up a few times. V usage is TRBV28 and J usage is TRBJ2-5, with D perhaps being TRBD1 or TRBD2 (5 bases each). The CDR3 runs to 15 residues. Germline V gives CDR1 MDHEN, CDR2 SYDVKM. The ends were cut back, 4 bases at V and 1 base at J, with 13 bases in the middle. The CDR3 reads CASSSDGASQETQYF. For the CDR3, the DNA is TGTGCCAGCAGTTCGGACGGGGCTTCCCAAGAGACCCAGTACTTC.

The V call is TRBV27, the J call TRBJ2-7; TRBD1 agrees at 7 bases. V lost 0 bases and J lost 4; bases outside the gene matches: 6. The CDR3 length is 15 residues. From germline, CDR1 is MNHEY and CDR2 SMNVEV (reference sequence). The CDR3: CASSLSPGQNYEQYF. CDR3 nucleotides: TGTGCCAGCAGTTTATCTCCGGGACAGAATTACGAGCAGTACTTC.

CDR3 residues: CSVGSFLSYEQYF. In nucleotides, the CDR3 is TGCAGCGTTGGCTCATTCCTTTCCTACGAGCAGTACTTC. The J gene is TRBJ2-7, the V gene TRBV29-1; no firm D call. CDR3 length equals 13 residues. The germline gives CDR1 SQVTM, CDR2 ANQGSEA. V lost 4 bases and J 1 base, leaving 11 bases between the germline ends.

The chain uses TRBV19 and TRBJ1-1; D not resolved. V dropped 6 bases and J dropped 6 bases, with 11 bases sitting between them. The CDR3 spans 12 residues. Germline CDR1 is LNHDA and CDR2 is SQIVND (reference sequence). The CDR3 nucleotides are TGTGCCAGTAGCAAAAACCGGGCTGAAGCTTTCTTT. It codes for CASSKNRAEAFF.

The rearrangement joins TRBV5-4 to TRBJ2-1, with 10 bases fitting TRBD1. Germline loops: CDR1 SGHNT, CDR2 YYREEE (reference sequence). The CDR3 totals 16 residues. Trimming at V came to 4 bases and at J to 6 bases, leaving 10 bases not matched to a gene. CDR3: CASSPWTGGTFNEQFF. The CDR3, as DNA: TGTGCCAGCAGCCCCTGGACAGGGGGAACCTTCAATGAGCAGTTCTTC.

This clone occurred a few times. V usage is TRBV28 and J usage is TRBJ2-5; no reliable D call. Germline CDR1 is MDHEN and CDR2 is SYDVKM. The CDR3 is 14 residues long. The V and J ends lost 3 bases and 1 base respectively, with 9 bases between them. The CDR3 sequence: CASSFLGGQETQYF. CDR3 bases: TGTGCCAGCAGTTTCCTCGGTGGCCAAGAGACCCAGTACTTC.

This clone has more than one count but fewer than ten. The rearrangement links TRBV14 to TRBJ1-1; D is undetermined. V dropped 2 bases and J dropped 2 bases, with 6 bases sitting between them. The CDR3 extends over 13 amino acids. CDR1 and CDR2 from the germline V gene are SGHDN and FVKESK. In DNA, the CDR3 is TGTGCCAGCAGCCAAAGGCCAAACACTGAAGCTTTCTTT. Its translation: CASSQRPNTEAFF.

In this sample, this clone turned up a few times. This rearrangement joins TRBV5-1 to TRBJ2-2, with D perhaps TRBD2 (5 bases). Trimming pared 0 bases from V and 7 bases from J, leaving 10 bases between. Germline V gives CDR1 SGHRS, CDR2 YFSETQ. CDR3 length: 14 amino acids. The CDR3 protein is CASSLAPGGGELFF. The CDR3, as DNA: TGCGCCAGCAGCTTGGCCCCCGGAGGCGGGGAGCTGTTTTTT.

This clone was counted only a few times. The chain carries TRBV6-5 and TRBJ2-5, with TRBD1 as a possible D gene (5 bases). This CDR3 is 14 amino acids long. Germline CDR1 is MNHEY and CDR2 is SVGAGI. CDR3 nucleotides: TGTGCGGCAAAAGACGACAGATTACAAGAGACCCAGTACTTC. Its protein is CAAKDDRLQETQYF.

This clone was picked up a small number of times. This sequence joins TRBV4-2 and TRBJ2-3; D is undetermined. The V end lost 9 bases, the J end lost 5 bases, and 9 bases lay between the germline ends. Germline lookup yields CDR1 LGHNA and CDR2 YNFKEQ. The CDR3 has 11 amino acids. CDR3 bases: TGTGCCAGTAGCAGAGGAGATACGCAGTATTTT. Encoded protein: CASSRGDTQYF.

This clone was seen more than once but under ten times. The chain uses TRBV7-9 and TRBJ1-5; TRBD1 agrees at 11 bases. Germline CDR1 SEHNR, CDR2 FQNEAQ (reference sequence). V was clipped by 5 bases and J by 7 bases; unmatched bases: 7. The CDR3 runs 15 residues. CDR3 coding DNA: TGTGCCAGCAGCCTCGGACAGGGGGCGAACCAGCCCCAGCATTTT. It codes for CASSLGQGANQPQHF.

This clone came up a few times. The sample contains more than one DNA sequence encoding this CDR3. The J gene is TRBJ1-1, the V gene TRBV7-3; 7 bases are shared with TRBD1. The CDR3 extends over 13 amino acids. CDR1 is SGHTA, CDR2 FQGTGA, per germline. Trimming cost V 4 bases and J 3 bases; bases outside gene matches: 2. Written as DNA, the CDR3 is TGTGCCAGCAGCTCCCAGGGGGACACTGAAGCTTTCTTT. Its protein product is CASSSQGDTEAFF.

The sample holds a few counts of this clone. V and J are TRBV7-9 and TRBJ1-6, with TRBD1 matching over 7 bases. This CDR3 has 16 residues. The junction had 4 bases not matched to a gene; V was cut back by 1 base and J by 4 bases. Per the germline V gene, CDR1 is SEHNR and CDR2 is FQNEAQ (reference sequence). CDR3 region: CASSLGEQGYNSPLHF. The DNA for the CDR3 is TGTGCCAGCAGCTTAGGGGAACAGGGGTATAATTCACCCCTCCACTTT.

This clone was counted only a few times. The chain couples TRBV10-3 to TRBJ1-1; TRBD1 might be the D (5 bases). CDR1 and CDR2 (germline): ENHRY, SYGVKD. V lost 6 bases to trimming and J lost 0 bases, with 17 bases between them. CDR3 length equals 16 residues. The CDR3 reads CAIRPGIRGVNTEAFF. The CDR3 region has the DNA TGTGCCATCAGGCCCGGGATCCGGGGGGTGAACACTGAAGCTTTCTTT.

The chain carries TRBV19 and TRBJ2-4; 8 nucleotides agree with TRBD2. The V and J ends lost 7 bases and 10 bases, in that order; junction bases with no gene match: 9. In germline, CDR1 is LNHDA, CDR2 SQIVND (reference sequence). The CDR3 is made up of 13 amino acids. CDR3 amino acids: CASKNPAGEIQYF. As DNA, the CDR3 is TGTGCCAGTAAGAACCCAGCGGGGGAAATTCAGTACTTC.

Remarks on this clone: Distinct nucleotide sequences in the sample also encode this CDR3. J is TRBJ2-7 and V is TRBV4-3, with D tentatively TRBD2 (5 bases). The length of the CDR3 is 15 residues. The germline gives CDR1 LGHNA, CDR2 YSLEER. V lost 1 base and J 0 bases, leaving 10 bases between the germline ends. The CDR3 coding sequence is TGCGCCAGCAGCCAAGTCCCCGGGGACTCCTACGAGCAGTACTTC. Encoded protein: CASSQVPGDSYEQYF.

This chain joins TRBV30 and TRBJ2-5; D unclear. The V end was cut by 4 bases, the J end by 3 bases, with 6 bases between. This CDR3 has 11 residues. The germline CDR1 and CDR2 sequences are GTSNPN and SVGIG (reference sequence). The CDR3 protein is CAWKREETQYF. CDR3 sequence (DNA): TGTGCCTGGAAGCGAGAAGAGACCCAGTACTTC. Variable domain in full (rest from reference TRBV30 and TRBJ2-5): SQTIHQWPATLVQPVGSPLSLECTVEGTSNPNLYWYRQAAGRGLQLLFYSVGIGQISSEVPQNLSASRPQDRQFILSSKKLLLSDSGFYLCAWKREETQYFGPGTRLLVL.

V gene TRBV11-2 combines with J gene TRBJ2-1; tentative D call: TRBD2 (7 bases). V lost 6 bases and J 8 bases, leaving 20 bases between the germline ends. CDR3 size: 15 residues. CDR1 and CDR2 from the germline V gene are SGHAT and FQNNGV. The CDR3, as DNA: TGTGCCAGCAGTCTAGGGGGGGCGCATTTGGATGAGCAGTTCTTC. As protein: CASSLGGAHLDEQFF. Drawing the rest from reference TRBV11-2 and TRBJ2-1, the complete variable domain is EAGVAQSPRYKIIEKRQSVAFWCNPISGHATLYWYQQILGQGPKLLIQFQNNGVVDDSQLPKDRFSAERLKGVDSTLKIQPAKLEDSAVYLCASSLGGAHLDEQFFGPGTRLTVL.

The rearrangement uses TRBV7-2 and TRBJ2-7; D perhaps matches TRBD2 (6 bases). The CDR3 has 12 residues. Germline values: CDR1 SGHTA, CDR2 FQGNSA. The V end lost 2 bases, the J end lost 7 bases, and 9 bases lay between the germline ends. The DNA of the CDR3 is TGTGCCAGCAGCTTATCTGGAGGGGAGCAGTACTTC. Encoded protein: CASSLSGGEQYF.

This clone has more than one count but fewer than ten. The chain employs TRBV7-9 and TRBJ2-7, with D maybe TRBD2 (7 bases). V was trimmed by 5 bases and J by 4 bases, leaving 18 bases between them. CDR1 is SEHNR and CDR2 is FQNEAQ in the germline V gene (reference sequence). The CDR3 has 15 amino acids. The CDR3 here is CASSPRGGGMYEQYF. In DNA form, the CDR3 reads TGTGCCAGCAGCCCGAGGGGAGGGGGGATGTACGAGCAGTACTTC. The whole variable domain, filled in from reference TRBV7-9 and TRBJ2-7, reads DTGVSQNPRHKITKRGQNVTFRCDPISEHNRLYWYRQTLGQGPEFLTYFQNEAQLEKSRLLSDRFSAERPKGSFSTLEIQRTEQGDSAMYLCASSPRGGGMYEQYFGPGTRLTVT.

This clone was counted a few times. The chain employs TRBV2 and TRBJ1-3; unclear D gene. Trimming took 2 bases from V and 2 from J, leaving 4 bases between them. CDR3 length: 13 amino acids. The germline gives CDR1 SNHLY, CDR2 FYNNEI. In DNA, the CDR3 is TGTGCCAGCAGTGAATCAACTGGAAACACCATATATTTT. Protein product: CASSESTGNTIYF.

There are a few counts of this clone. The genes are TRBV30 and TRBJ2-6, with D perhaps matching TRBD1 (6 bases). The germline gives CDR1 GTSNPN, CDR2 SVGIG (reference sequence). The CDR3 extends over 14 amino acids. Trimming took 7 bases from V and 0 from J, leaving 10 bases between them. The CDR3 DNA is TGTGCCTCCCAGGGGATCTCTGGGGCCAACGTCCTGACTTTC. Translation gives CASQGISGANVLTF.

This clone was seen a handful of times. The rearrangement links TRBV30 to TRBJ1-5; D is unresolved. The CDR3 contains 12 residues. The V gene's germline CDR1 is GTSNPN and CDR2 SVGIG (reference sequence). Trimming pared 2 bases from V and 9 bases from J, leaving 11 bases between. CDR3 sequence (DNA): TGTGCCTGGAGTCCCGCCCCTGGGCCCCAGCATTTT. Its protein is CAWSPAPGPQHF.

The rearrangement joins TRBV18 to TRBJ2-1, with TRBD1 matching 8 bases. V shed 3 bases and J 1 base; nucleotides not matched to a gene: 2. Germline CDR1 KGHSH, CDR2 LQKENI. CDR3 size: 15 residues. In nucleotides, the CDR3 is TGTGCCAGCTCACCGGGACAGGAGTCCTACAATGAGCAGTTCTTC. Residues: CASSPGQESYNEQFF.

There are a few counts of this clone. This chain connects TRBV6-5 to TRBJ1-5; TRBD1 matches 8 bases. The germline gives CDR1 MNHEY, CDR2 SVGAGI. The J segment lost 7 bases and the V segment lost 5 bases, leaving 7 bases of the junction unmatched. The CDR3 extends over 14 amino acids. CDR3 region: CASSPGGLGQPQHF. CDR3 nucleotide sequence: TGTGCCAGCAGTCCAGGGGGCTTGGGGCAGCCCCAGCATTTT.

This clone was observed a handful of times. The chain is built from TRBV29-1 and TRBJ2-7, with 12 nucleotides matching TRBD1. The CDR3 consists of 14 residues. V gave up 7 bases and J gave up 2 bases; unmatched junction bases: 6. Looked up from germline, CDR1 is SQVTM and CDR2 is ANQGSEA. As DNA, the CDR3 is TGCAGCGCCAGGGACAGGGGGCCAACCTACGAGCAGTACTTC. Protein product: CSARDRGPTYEQYF.

The genes are TRBV28 and TRBJ2-7; 8 nucleotides match TRBD2. J lost 4 bases, V lost 6 bases, and 8 bases had no gene match. CDR3 size: 14 residues. Germline V gene sequence: CDR1 MDHEN, CDR2 SYDVKM. The CDR3 DNA reads as TGTGCCAGCAGGGCGGGAGGCAGGGGTTACGAGCAGTACTTC. This gives the protein CASRAGGRGYEQYF.